This section outlines one T cell receptor (beta chain) sequence together with its context. Its cognate antigen is unknown. Trimming left V 5 bases short and J 4 bases short, with 18 bases between. Germline CDR1 SGHTA, CDR2 FQGNSA. This CDR3 spans 16 amino acids. This sample was taken from a study of post-analysis software for immune sequencing data. Study outcomes and limitations: Clustering by F measure revealed strong co-clustering among samples prepared together in one batch. The normalized Chao1 diversity of multiple sclerosis patients was significantly lower than that of controls. About 5 TRBV segments appeared more often in patients than in controls, and TRBV5-6, TRBV5-1 and TRBV20-1 were among these.

Unique molecular identifiers featured in each of the TCR beta cDNA libraries. There were roughly 0.85 to 11 million T cells, and 450,000 to 550,000 cDNA molecules came from them. TCRdb reprocessed the PCR reads with MiXCR, giving one entry per CDR3 protein. The table records about 770,000 distinct CDR3 sequences, just over 45% of them present only once. Sequencing was done on a sample of blood. This clonotype was obtained from a girl aged 5 to 17 with multiple sclerosis. This chain uses TRBV7-2 with TRBJ2-1, with D maybe TRBD1 (7 bases). The CDR3 sequence: CASSPSGGRGYNEQFF. The CDR3 coding sequence is TGTGCCAGCAGCCCATCAGGGGGGAGAGGGTACAATGAGCAGTTCTTC.